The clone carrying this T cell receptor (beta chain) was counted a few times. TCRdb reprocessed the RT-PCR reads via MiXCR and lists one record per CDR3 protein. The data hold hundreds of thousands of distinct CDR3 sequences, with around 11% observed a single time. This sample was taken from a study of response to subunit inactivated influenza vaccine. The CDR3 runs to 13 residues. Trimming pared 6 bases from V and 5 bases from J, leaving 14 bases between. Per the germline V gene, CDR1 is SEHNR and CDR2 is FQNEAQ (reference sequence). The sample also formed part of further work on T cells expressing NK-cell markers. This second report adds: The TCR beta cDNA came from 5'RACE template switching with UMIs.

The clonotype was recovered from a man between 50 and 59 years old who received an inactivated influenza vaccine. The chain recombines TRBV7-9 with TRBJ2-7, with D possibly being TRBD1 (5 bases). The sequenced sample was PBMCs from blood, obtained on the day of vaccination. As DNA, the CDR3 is TGTGCCAGCAGTCTTCGACAGACAGACGAGCAGTACTTC. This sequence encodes CASSLRQTDEQYF. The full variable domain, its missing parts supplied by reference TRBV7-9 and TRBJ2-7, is DTGVSQNPRHKITKRGQNVTFRCDPISEHNRLYWYRQTLGQGPEFLTYFQNEAQLEKSRLLSDRFSAERPKGSFSTLEIQRTEQGDSAMYLCASSLRQTDEQYFGPGTRLTVT.